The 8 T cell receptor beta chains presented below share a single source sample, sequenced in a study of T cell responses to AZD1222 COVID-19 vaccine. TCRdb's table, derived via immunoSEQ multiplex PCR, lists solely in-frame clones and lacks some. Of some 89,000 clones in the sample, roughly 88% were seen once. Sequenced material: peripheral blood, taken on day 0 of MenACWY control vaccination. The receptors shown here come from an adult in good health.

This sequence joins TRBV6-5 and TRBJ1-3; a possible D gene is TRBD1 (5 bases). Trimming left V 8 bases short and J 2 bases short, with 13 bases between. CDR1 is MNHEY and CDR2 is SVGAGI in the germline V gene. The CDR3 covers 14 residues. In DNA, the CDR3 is TGTGCCAGCGGCTATCGGGGGGCTGGAAACACCATATATTTT. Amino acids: CASGYRGAGNTIYF.

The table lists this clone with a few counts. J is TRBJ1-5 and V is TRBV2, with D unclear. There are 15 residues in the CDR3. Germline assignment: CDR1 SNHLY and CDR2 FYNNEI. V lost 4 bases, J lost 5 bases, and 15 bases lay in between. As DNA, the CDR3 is TGTGCCAGCAGTGTTTCGTTGGCGTGGGATCAGCCCCAGCATTTT. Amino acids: CASSVSLAWDQPQHF. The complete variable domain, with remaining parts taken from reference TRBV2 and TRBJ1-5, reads EPEVTQTPSHQVTQMGQEVILRCVPISNHLYFYWYRQILGQKVEFLVSFYNNEISEKSEIFDDQFSVERPDGSNFTLKIRSTKLEDSAMYFCASSVSLAWDQPQHFGDGTRLSIL.

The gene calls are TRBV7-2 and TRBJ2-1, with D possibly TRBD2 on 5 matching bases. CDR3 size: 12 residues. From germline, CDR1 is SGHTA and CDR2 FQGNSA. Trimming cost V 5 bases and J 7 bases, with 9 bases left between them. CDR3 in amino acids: CASSRTRNEQFF. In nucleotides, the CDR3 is TGTGCCAGCAGCCGTACTAGGAATGAGCAGTTCTTC.

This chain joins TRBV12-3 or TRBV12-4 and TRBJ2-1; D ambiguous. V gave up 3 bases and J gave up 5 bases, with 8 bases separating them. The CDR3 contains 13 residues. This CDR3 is CASSLGLHNEQFF. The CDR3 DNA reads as TGTGCCAGCAGTTTGGGTCTGCACAATGAGCAGTTCTTC.

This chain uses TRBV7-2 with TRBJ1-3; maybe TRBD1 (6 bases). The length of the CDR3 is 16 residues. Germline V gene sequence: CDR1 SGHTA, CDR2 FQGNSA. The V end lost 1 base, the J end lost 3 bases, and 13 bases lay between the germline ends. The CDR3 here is CASSLGPYRVGNTIYF. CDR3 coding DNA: TGTGCCAGCAGCTTAGGACCCTACAGGGTTGGAAACACCATATATTTT.

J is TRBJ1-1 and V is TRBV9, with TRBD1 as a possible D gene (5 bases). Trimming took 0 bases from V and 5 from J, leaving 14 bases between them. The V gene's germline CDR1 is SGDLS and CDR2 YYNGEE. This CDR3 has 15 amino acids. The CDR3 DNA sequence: TGTGCCAGCAGCGTAGGGGGAACAGGAGGGACTGAAGCTTTCTTT. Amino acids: CASSVGGTGGTEAFF.

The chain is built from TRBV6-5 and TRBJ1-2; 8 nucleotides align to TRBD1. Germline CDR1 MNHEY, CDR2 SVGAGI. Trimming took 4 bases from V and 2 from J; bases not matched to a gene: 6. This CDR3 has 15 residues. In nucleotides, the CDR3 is TGTGCCAGCAGTTCGTCCAGGGGGCAGAACTATGGCTACACCTTC. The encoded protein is CASSSSRGQNYGYTF.

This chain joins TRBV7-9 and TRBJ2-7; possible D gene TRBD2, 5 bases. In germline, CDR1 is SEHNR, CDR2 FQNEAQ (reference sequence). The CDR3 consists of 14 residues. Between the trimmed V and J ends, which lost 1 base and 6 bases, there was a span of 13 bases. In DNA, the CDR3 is TGTGCCAGCAGCTTAGGAGGGATAATAGGCGAGCAGTACTTC. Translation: CASSLGGIIGEQYF.